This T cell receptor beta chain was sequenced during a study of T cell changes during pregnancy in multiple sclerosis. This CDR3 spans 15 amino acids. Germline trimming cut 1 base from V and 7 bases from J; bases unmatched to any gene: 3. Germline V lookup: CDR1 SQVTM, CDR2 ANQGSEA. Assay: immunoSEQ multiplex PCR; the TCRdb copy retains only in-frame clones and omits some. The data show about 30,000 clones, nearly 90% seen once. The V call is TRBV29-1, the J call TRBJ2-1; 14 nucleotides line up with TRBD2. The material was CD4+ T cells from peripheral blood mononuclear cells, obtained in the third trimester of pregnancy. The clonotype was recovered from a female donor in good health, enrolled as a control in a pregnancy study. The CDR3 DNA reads TGCAGCGTTGAAGGAAGACTAGCGGGAGGGAATGAGCAGTTCTTC. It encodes CSVEGRLAGGNEQFF.